The present T cell receptor (beta chain) was sequenced within a study of T cell repertoires in cytomegalovirus infection (dated by TCRdb to between 2017 and 2020). The study in broad terms: Because public TCR beta signatures pointed to carriage of CMV infection together with the matching HLA type, the HLA type of each donor mattered for the analysis.

Overall study outcomes, separate from this receptor: In both this cohort and an independent roughly 360-donor cohort, the cumulative frequency of public TCR beta family members distinguished carriers of CMV infection plus the relevant HLA type. The ex vivo response was dominated by HLA-C-restricted CMV-specific TCR beta clonotypes, which also provided the single most frequent clonotype in two of eight donors.

The germline V gene (reference sequence) yields DFQATT for CDR1 and SNEGSKA for CDR2. The CDR3 holds 16 amino acids from the cysteine to the phenylalanine. Only the CDR3 part of the read is kept: 48 bases, read in frame from the first base. V is shortened by 4 bases, J by 1 base, and the region joining them spans 17 bases. On this clonotype itself: Its antigen is unknown. Per-base qualities were not stored, and no clone one base away is much larger.

TCRdb records Illumina HiSeq 1500 as the sequencer. The raw public data were reprocessed by TCRdb itself: fastp quality trimming at Q25, MiXCR clonotype calling, in-frame beta chains only. Each CDR3 protein gets just one entry, which takes the most common genes and DNA from the rows behind it. In this sample the table shows 160,000 or so distinct CDR3 sequences, about 25% of which occur a single time. The top ten hold about a tenth of the sample. Sequenced input: PBMCs. This TCR came from a human donor in good health (CMV status not recorded). Some clones in this sample may be carry-over from other donors' samples. This chain is built from TRBV20-1 and TRBJ2-1; a tentative D match to TRBD2 spans 6 bases. The DNA is TGCAGTGCTATTGACCAGCGGGTCCTTTCCTACAATGAGCAGTTCTTC. Translated, this gives CSAIDQRVLSYNEQFF.